This TCR beta chain emerged from a study of blood T cell repertoires in COVID-19. Study information: Acute-phase and convalescent COVID-19 samples originated in the United States, Italy and Spain. In each case, the material was cDNA or gDNA derived from T cells, B-cell-depleted T cells, or PBMCs.

In the original analysis: It was from reference gene primer amplification that nucleated cell counts were estimated. Only in-frame clones appear in the TCRdb table, and some are missing; sequencing was by immunoSEQ multiplex PCR. From that table come the V and J calls and clone size; the DNA was used to work out D and trimming. The sample yields hundreds of thousands of clones, around nine tenths seen once. Trimming removed 1 base at V and 4 bases at J, with 8 bases between. This CDR3 is 13 amino acids long. Germline V gives CDR1 SGHNT, CDR2 YENEEA. This chain connects TRBV11-3 to TRBJ2-7, with D possibly being TRBD2 (5 bases). This sequence was found in a woman aged 18-29 years who had recovered from COVID-19. Sequenced: peripheral blood. CDR3 DNA sequence: TGTGCCAGCAGCTTAGGCGGGCCGTACGAGCAGTACGTC. Translated: CASSLGGPYEQYV.